These T cell receptor beta chains were read from a single sample in a study of a mutant IDH1 vaccine in newly diagnosed glioma. Measured with immunoSEQ multiplex PCR; TCRdb has only the in-frame clones, and not every one. Found here are about 98,000 clones, approximately 90% of them singletons; the top ten hold under 0.7%. The sample here was PBMCs, taken from a glioma patient treated with radiotherapy, temozolomide or both. The receptors here all came from a woman in her forties or fifties with glioma. Each CDR3 is given with its conserved first and last residue. The D gene is left open where the match is weak. The size of a clone is reported for some rows only, either as once, few or many, or as a class for expanded clones.

TRBV9	NA	TRBJ1-3	NA	CASSYAAGDSGNTIYF	TGTGCCAGCAGCTATGCTGCTGGGGATTCTGGAAACACCATATATTTT
TRBV13	NA	TRBJ2-3	TRBD1	CASSATGGGTDTQYF	TGTGCCAGCAGCGCAACAGGGGGCGGGACAGATACGCAGTATTTT
TRBV4-1	NA	TRBJ2-1	NA	CASSQVGGRDEQFF	TGCGCCAGCAGCCAAGTTGGGGGGCGGGATGAGCAGTTCTTC
TRBV11-1	NA	TRBJ2-7	NA	CASSLEGRAALGQYF	TGTGCCAGCAGCTTAGAAGGCCGGGCGGCCCTCGGGCAGTACTTC
TRBV27	NA	TRBJ1-3	NA	CASSPGTTGRSDTIYF	TGTGCCAGCAGTCCTGGGACCACGGGACGTAGTGACACCATATATTTT
TRBV29-1	NA	TRBJ1-2	TRBD1	CSVEDPGQSLNYGYTF	TGCAGCGTTGAAGATCCGGGACAGTCCCTTAACTATGGCTACACCTTC
TRBV18	NA	TRBJ1-5	TRBD1	CASSPTDRAPYRPQHF	TGTGCCAGCTCACCTACCGACAGGGCCCCTTATCGGCCCCAGCATTTT
TRBV7-9	NA	TRBJ1-2	TRBD1	CASSSTGGGRIYGYTF	TGTGCCAGCAGCTCGACAGGGGGCGGACGGATCTATGGCTACACCTTC
TRBV6-1	NA	TRBJ1-2	NA	CASNQGRGEMGYTF	TGTGCCAGCAATCAGGGCAGGGGCGAAATGGGCTACACCTTC
TRBV9	NA	TRBJ1-4	NA	CASSADTGISNEKLFF	TGTGCCAGCAGCGCCGACACAGGGATCTCTAATGAAAAACTGTTTTTT
TRBV18	NA	TRBJ1-1	TRBD1	CASSPRGGSGTEAFF	TGTGCCAGCTCCCCCCGAGGGGGCAGTGGGACTGAAGCTTTCTTT
TRBV6-5	NA	TRBJ1-3	NA	CASRGGVTGNTIYF	TGTGCCAGCAGAGGGGGGGTGACTGGAAACACCATATATTTT
TRBV5-5	NA	TRBJ1-4	NA	CASSSRGRAEKLFF	TGTGCCAGCAGCTCCAGGGGAAGGGCTGAAAAACTGTTTTTT
TRBV7-9	NA	TRBJ1-2	NA	CASSLGVQGYGYTF	TGTGCCAGCAGCTTAGGGGTACAGGGCTATGGCTACACCTTC
TRBV5-1	NA	TRBJ2-1	TRBD1	CASSLDRGQFF	TGCGCCAGCAGCTTGGACAGGGGGCAGTTCTTC
TRBV5-1	NA	TRBJ2-3	NA	CASSSYITDTQYF	TGCGCCAGCAGCTCCTATATCACAGATACGCAGTATTTT
TRBV30	NA	TRBJ1-2	NA	CAWSVGAVDGYTF	TGTGCCTGGAGTGTAGGTGCTGTGGATGGCTACACCTTC
TRBV5-8	NA	TRBJ2-7	TRBD2	CASSPLRREQNEQYF	TGTGCCAGCAGCCCGTTGAGGCGGGAGCAAAACGAGCAGTACTTC
TRBV6-6	NA	TRBJ1-2	NA	CASSYQVNSNYGYTF	TGTGCCAGCAGTTACCAAGTAAACTCTAACTATGGCTACACCTTC
TRBV10-2	few	TRBJ2-3	NA	CASSLETGRNTQYF	TGCGCCAGCAGTTTGGAGACAGGGAGGAATACGCAGTATTTT
TRBV7-8	NA	TRBJ1-2	NA	CASSLALGEALFYGYTF	TGTGCCAGCAGCTTAGCGCTGGGGGAGGCCCTTTTTTATGGCTACACCTTC
TRBV27	NA	TRBJ2-2	TRBD1	CVSRQGNTGELFF	TGTGTCTCCCGACAGGGGAACACCGGGGAGCTGTTTTTT
TRBV28	NA	TRBJ2-2	TRBD1	CASSSQGAGTGELFF	TGTGCCAGCAGCTCGCAGGGGGCCGGTACCGGGGAGCTGTTTTTT
TRBV28	NA	TRBJ2-7	NA	CASSPVFRFGMLYEQYF	TGTGCCAGCAGTCCCGTTTTCAGGTTTGGGATGCTCTACGAGCAGTACTTC
TRBV10-3	NA	TRBJ2-7	NA	CAISDSSTYEQYF	TGTGCCATCAGTGATAGTAGTACCTACGAGCAGTACTTC
TRBV6-5	NA	TRBJ2-7	TRBD2	CASNKQTSGQYEQYF	TGTGCCAGCAACAAACAGACTAGCGGTCAATACGAGCAGTACTTC
TRBV5-5	NA	TRBJ2-1	TRBD2	CASSLRLAGSSGNEQFF	TGTGCCAGCAGCTTGCGGTTAGCGGGATCTTCCGGGAATGAGCAGTTCTTC
TRBV18	NA	TRBJ2-1	TRBD1	CASSPTNRGDEQFF	TGTGCCAGCTCTCCTACCAACAGGGGCGATGAGCAGTTCTTC
TRBV6-6	NA	TRBJ1-5	NA	CASRGGQSQNQPQHF	TGTGCCAGCAGGGGGGGGCAGAGCCAAAATCAGCCCCAGCATTTT
TRBV9	NA	TRBJ2-1	TRBD1	CASSNGQGRYNEQFF	TGTGCCAGCAGCAACGGACAGGGGAGATACAATGAGCAGTTCTTC
TRBV7-3	NA	TRBJ2-1	TRBD2	CASSFGLAGGSEQFF	TGTGCCAGCAGCTTTGGACTAGCGGGAGGATCCGAGCAGTTCTTC
TRBV6-5	NA	TRBJ2-3	TRBD2	CASSRGLAVTDTQYF	TGTGCCAGCAGCCGCGGACTAGCGGTCACAGATACGCAGTATTTT
TRBV12-2	NA	TRBJ1-1	NA	CASRLAGNEIRDYTEAFF	TGTGCAAGTCGCTTAGCAGGTAACGAGATCAGGGATTACACTGAAGCTTTCTTT
TRBV27	once	TRBJ2-7	TRBD1	CASSFQGARPPYEQYF	TGTGCCAGCAGTTTCCAGGGGGCGCGCCCCCCCTACGAGCAGTACTTC
TRBV4-2	NA	TRBJ2-7	NA	CASSPPQGEQYF	TGTGCCAGCAGCCCGCCCCAAGGGGAGCAGTACTTC
TRBV5-1	once	TRBJ2-7	NA	CASSSVRGDEQYF	TGCGCCAGCAGCTCAGTTAGGGGGGACGAGCAGTACTTC
TRBV5-6	NA	TRBJ2-7	NA	CASSSLRGSYEQYF	TGTGCCAGCAGCTCTCTTAGGGGCTCCTACGAGCAGTACTTC
TRBV4-1	NA	TRBJ2-2	NA	CASSPFGGHGELFF	TGCGCCAGCAGCCCCTTCGGTGGGCACGGGGAGCTGTTTTTT
TRBV6-1	NA	TRBJ1-2	TRBD1	CASDPGDRDGYTF	TGTGCCTCAGACCCGGGGGACAGGGATGGCTACACCTTC
TRBV5-1	once	TRBJ2-2	TRBD1	CASRPSDRPNTGELFF	TGCGCCAGCCGCCCCTCGGACAGGCCGAACACCGGGGAGCTGTTTTTT
TRBV6-5	once	TRBJ2-2	NA	CASSDGQGLVGELFF	TGTGCCAGCAGCGACGGCCAGGGGTTGGTCGGGGAGCTGTTTTTT
TRBV6-5	few	TRBJ1-2	NA	CASSSKTDYGYTF	TGTGCCAGCAGTTCGAAGACAGACTATGGCTACACCTTC
TRBV27	once	TRBJ1-1	NA	CASSSLLNTEAFF	TGTGCCAGCAGTTCCCTATTGAACACTGAAGCTTTCTTT
TRBV7-9	NA	TRBJ2-7	NA	CASSLSAYEQYF	TGTGCCAGCAGCTTATCTGCCTACGAGCAGTACTTC
TRBV6-5	NA	TRBJ2-1	TRBD2	CASGGSAYNEQFF	TGTGCCTCGGGAGGGAGTGCCTACAATGAGCAGTTCTTC
TRBV19	NA	TRBJ2-7	TRBD1	CASINGDRTYEQYF	TGTGCCAGTATAAATGGGGACAGGACCTACGAGCAGTACTTC
TRBV7-3	NA	TRBJ2-3	TRBD2	CASSAGLAEGTEYF	TGTGCCAGCAGCGCGGGACTAGCGGAGGGCACGGAGTATTTT